This is a list of T cell receptor beta chains from one sample in a study of cytomegalovirus exposure and HLA in healthy donors. Using immunoSEQ multiplex PCR, the repertoire was profiled, and TCRdb retains in-frame clones only, with some absent. This sample yields 130,000 to 150,000 clones, of which 80% are seen a single time; just over 4.5% belongs to the top ten. The sample consisted of PBMCs. Receptors were obtained from a middle-aged man in good health and CMV-seronegative. The CDR3 runs from the conserved cysteine through the conserved F or W. The D gene is left open where the match is weak. A row's size may be missing; if present it is once, few, many or a size class.

v_gene	j_gene	abundance	d_gene	len	CDR3nt	CDR3aa
TRBV5-6	TRBJ1-2	.	TRBD1	16	TGTGCCAGCAGCTTAAAGAGGACAGGTCTAAACTATGGCTACACCTTC	CASSLKRTGLNYGYTF
TRBV18	TRBJ1-2	.	TRBD1	14	TGTGCCAGCTCACCCAGGGGGCCTGGCTATGGCTACACCTTC	CASSPRGPGYGYTF
TRBV27	TRBJ1-6	once	.	15	TGTGCCAGCAGCCCCCGACACCTTCTTAATTCACCCCTCCACTTT	CASSPRHLLNSPLHF
TRBV18	TRBJ1-5	few	TRBD1	16	TGTGCCAGCTCACTATCCCAGGGGGCTAGCAATCAGCCCCAGCATTTT	CASSLSQGASNQPQHF
TRBV19	TRBJ1-5	.	.	15	TGTGCCAGTAGTTTCCAGGGGCCCCGGGGTCAGCCCCAACATTTT	CASSFQGPRGQPQHF
TRBV18	TRBJ2-6	.	.	14	TGTGCCAGCTCACCACTGGAGGGAGCCAACGTCCTGACTTTC	CASSPLEGANVLTF
TRBV5-5	TRBJ2-5	.	TRBD2	16	TGTGCCAGCAGCTTAGCCGGGACTAGCGAGCAAGAGACCCAGTACTTC	CASSLAGTSEQETQYF
TRBV25-1	TRBJ2-1	.	.	14	TGTGCCAGCAGTGATACAGGCGGTTACAATGAGCAGTTCTTC	CASSDTGGYNEQFF
TRBV11-3	TRBJ2-7	.	.	15	TGTGCCAGCAGCTTAGCGGCAGGGCCCTCCTACGAGCAGTACTTC	CASSLAAGPSYEQYF
TRBV18	TRBJ1-5	.	.	16	TGTGCCAGCTCATTCGACTCCCTTGAATCGGGTCAGCCCCAGCATTTT	CASSFDSLESGQPQHF
TRBV5-1	TRBJ1-2	once	.	13	TGCGCCAGCAGCTTGGACATCTACTATGGCTACACCTTC	CASSLDIYYGYTF
TRBV11-3	TRBJ2-7	.	TRBD1	16	TGTGCCAGCAGCGGGGGACAGGGGGCGAATTACTACGAGCAGTACTTC	CASSGGQGANYYEQYF
TRBV7-9	TRBJ1-1	.	.	18	TGTGCCAGCAGCGTAGCGAGTAACAGGGACCGCGTGAACACTGAAGCTTTCTTT	CASSVASNRDRVNTEAFF
TRBV5-1	TRBJ2-7	.	.	14	TGCGCCAGCAGCCAGCAGGGGGGCTCGTACGAGCAGTACTTC	CASSQQGGSYEQYF
TRBV28	TRBJ2-4	.	.	12	TGTGCCAGCAGGACTGGCAAAAACATTCAGTACTTC	CASRTGKNIQYF
TRBV19	TRBJ1-6	few	.	12	TGTGCCAGTAGTATATCCGATTCACCCCTCCACTTT	CASSISDSPLHF
TRBV7-8	TRBJ2-7	.	TRBD1	14	TGTGCCAGCAGCTCCCGAGGACAGGCCTACGAGCAGTACTTC	CASSSRGQAYEQYF
TRBV19	TRBJ1-4	few	.	14	TGTGCCAGTGGACAAGGGCAGGGTAATGAAAAACTGTTTTTT	CASGQGQGNEKLFF
TRBV4-3	TRBJ1-2	.	.	15	TGCGCCAGCAGCCAAGATCGAAACACAAACTATGGCTACACCTTC	CASSQDRNTNYGYTF
TRBV11-3	TRBJ2-1	.	.	15	TGTGCCAGCAGCTTAACTCAGGGGTCCTACAATGAGCAGTTCTTC	CASSLTQGSYNEQFF
TRBV28	TRBJ1-5	.	TRBD1	14	TGTGCCAGCAGTTTTACAGGGGGTACTCAGCCCCAGCATTTT	CASSFTGGTQPQHF
TRBV6-1	TRBJ2-7	once	TRBD2	14	TGTGCCAGCAGTGAATTGCTAGCGGCCTACGAGCAGTACTTC	CASSELLAAYEQYF
TRBV19	TRBJ1-6	.	.	14	TGTGCCAGTAGTACAGGACAAAATAATTCACCCCTCCACTTT	CASSTGQNNSPLHF
TRBV25-1	TRBJ1-2	.	.	13	TGTGCCAGCAGTGAACAGTTTCCCTATGGCTACACCTTC	CASSEQFPYGYTF
TRBV5-1	TRBJ2-5	.	TRBD2	15	TGCGCCAGCAGCTTGGCTTTAGCGGGGCAAGAGACCCAGTACTTC	CASSLALAGQETQYF
TRBV27	TRBJ1-1	.	.	16	TGTGCCAGCAGTCCTGGCTACCTTAGGGGGAGCACTGAAGCTTTCTTT	CASSPGYLRGSTEAFF
TRBV30	TRBJ1-5	.	.	15	TGTGCCTGGAAAGACAGCCGTTATAGCAATCAGCCCCAGCATTTT	CAWKDSRYSNQPQHF
TRBV29-1	TRBJ1-2	.	.	17	TGCAGCGTTTCTAATGGGCGGGGAGCCCCCCGGGTCTATGGCTACACCTTC	CSVSNGRGAPRVYGYTF
TRBV7-2	TRBJ2-2	.	.	15	TGTGCCAGCAGCGGTACAGGGTCGGGGAGCGGGGAGCTGTTTTTT	CASSGTGSGSGELFF
TRBV10-3	TRBJ1-2	.	TRBD1	16	TGTGCCATCAGTGGGACAGGGGGCGAGGCTAACTATGGCTACACCTTC	CAISGTGGEANYGYTF
TRBV7-6	TRBJ2-2	.	.	16	TGTGCCAGCAGCCCGCGGGGCGGAACTAACACCGGGGAGCTGTTTTTT	CASSPRGGTNTGELFF
TRBV5-1	TRBJ2-6	.	TRBD1	18	TGCGCCAGCAGCTTGGCCGGGACAGGGGCCTCTGGGGCCAACGTCCTGACTTTC	CASSLAGTGASGANVLTF
TRBV6-1	TRBJ1-1	few	.	14	TGTGCCAGCACTGTAGACAGGTCCTACACTGAAGCTTTCTTT	CASTVDRSYTEAFF
TRBV6-6	TRBJ1-2	.	.	14	TGTGCCAGCAGTTACGGGCAGGGCCTCTACGGCTACACCTTC	CASSYGQGLYGYTF
TRBV2	TRBJ2-7	.	TRBD1	15	TGTGCCAGCAGTCGGGCAGGGACAGGGGATAACGAGCAGTACTTC	CASSRAGTGDNEQYF
TRBV5-1	TRBJ2-4	.	.	16	TGCGCCAGCTCCCCCGGAGTCCAGGGAACATTCGGCATTCAGTACTTC	CASSPGVQGTFGIQYF
TRBV5-1	TRBJ2-2	once	TRBD1	14	TGCGCCAGCAGCTCCGGGACAGATCGTAGGGAGCTGTTTTTT	CASSSGTDRRELFF
TRBV4-1	TRBJ2-3	.	TRBD2	21	TGCGCCAGCAGCCAAGAACTTGCGGGGGTTTCAGTGACGGTTAGCACAGATACGCAGTATTTT	CASSQELAGVSVTVSTDTQYF
TRBV5-6	TRBJ2-2	.	TRBD1	17	TGTGCCAGCAGCTCTTCGGGACAGGGTTTAATGACCGGGGAGCTGTTTTTT	CASSSSGQGLMTGELFF